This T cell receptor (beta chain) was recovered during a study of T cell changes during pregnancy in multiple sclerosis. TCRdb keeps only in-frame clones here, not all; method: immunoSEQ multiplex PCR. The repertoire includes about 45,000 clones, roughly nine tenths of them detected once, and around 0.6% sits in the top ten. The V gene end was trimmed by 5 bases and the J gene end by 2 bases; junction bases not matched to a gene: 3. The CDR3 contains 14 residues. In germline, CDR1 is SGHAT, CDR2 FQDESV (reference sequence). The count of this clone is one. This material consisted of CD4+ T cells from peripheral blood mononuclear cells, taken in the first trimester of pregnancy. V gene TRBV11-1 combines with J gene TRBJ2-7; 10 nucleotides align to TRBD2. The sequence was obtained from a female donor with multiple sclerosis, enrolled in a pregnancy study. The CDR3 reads CASSAGLAAYEQYF. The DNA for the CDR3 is TGTGCCAGCAGCGCAGGACTAGCGGCCTACGAGCAGTACTTC. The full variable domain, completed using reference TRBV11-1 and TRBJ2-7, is EAEVAQSPRYKITEKSQAVAFWCDPISGHATLYWYRQILGQGPELLVQFQDESVVDDSQLPKDRFSAERLKGVDSTLKIQPAELGDSAMYLCASSAGLAAYEQYFGPGTRLTVT.